The TCR beta chain under discussion was sequenced for a study of blood T cell repertoires in COVID-19 (dated by TCRdb to between 2020 and 2021). As for the study more broadly: Samples covering the acute and convalescent phases of COVID-19 were provided by collaborators in the United States, Italy and Spain. The dataset comprised deeply sampled blood TCRbeta repertoires from subjects exposed to, actively infected with, or recovered from COVID-19. The prospective study material was composed of cDNA or gDNA derived from T cells, B-cell-depleted T cells, or PBMCs. Where available, HLA class I and class II types were taken from metadata supplied by the sample provider and were not determined by assay-based typing. The samples were drawn from the first 160 participants of the ongoing ImmuneRACE study and from 950 to 1,500 subjects provided by 6 global collaborators. A de-identified subject ID, COVID-19 status, age in years and sex were almost always included in the sample metadata. The repertoires were made available in a free public database intended to serve as a resource for research on the immune response to SARS-CoV-2.

TCRbeta CDR3 regions were amplified from genomic DNA by means of the immunoSEQ Assay, a bias-controlled multiplex PCR. In the original analysis: The number of nucleated cells in each sample was estimated by amplification of reference gene primers within the assay. To quantify the absolute abundance of each unique TCRbeta CDR3 rearrangement, sequence reads were collapsed and filtered. For each sample, productive Simpson clonality was calculated by taking the square root of Simpson's diversity index across productive rearrangements. TCRdb obtained this table from immuneACCESS and retained in-frame rearrangements with V and J assigned. These tables miss some clones; where compared with another copy, unresolved V genes account for less than half of the shortfall, and the remainder is unexplained. V and J calls and clone size are copied from that table; D and trimming were computed from the DNA. Recorded for this sample are over 150,000 clones; more than 75% of them occurred a single time. Around 5% of the sample belongs to the ten largest clones.

One collaborating source in Seattle enrolled patients while the patients were actively infected and followed the patients over time throughout the course of disease. The collaborating institutions used their own protocols to collect whole blood in K2EDTA tubes. For TCRbeta analysis, collaborator samples were shipped as frozen whole blood, as isolated PBMCs, or as DNA extracted from either sample type. CDR3 length: 16 amino acids, cysteine to phenylalanine. CDR3 DNA is the only sequence kept; it has 48 bases, read in frame from the first base. V is trimmed back by 4 bases and J by 4 bases, and the junction contains 7 bases that no gene match accounts for. Taken from the germline V gene (reference sequence), the CDR1 and CDR2 loops are PRHDT and FYEKMQ. This clone was recorded only once. There is no known antigen for this receptor. Nothing much larger sits one base from this clone, and base qualities are not available.

The paper's findings and limits, for the study overall: The quantity of clinical and demographic metadata differed by source and by participant and was supplied without curation.

Sequencing was carried out using peripheral blood. The chain links TRBV13 with TRBJ2-7, and 13 bases in between align with TRBD2. The receptor was isolated from a man between 18 and 35 years old with COVID-19, enrolled during active disease. The CDR3 protein is CASSSWTSGRRYEQYF. The DNA sequence is TGTGCCAGCAGCTCATGGACTAGCGGGAGAAGATACGAGCAGTACTTC.